Described below is a single T cell receptor beta chain sequence and its context. Antigen: not known. The sample is drawn from a study of shared clonotypes between healthy human individuals. General observations from the study: Compared with memory subsets, naive subsets generally had larger estimated richness. Generation of non-shared clonotypes was less probable than generation of clonotypes shared by all four donors. Exclusively blood specimens were collected; tissue repertoires likely differ.

Repertoires were generated with immunoSEQ multiplex PCR, while TCRdb's copy carries only in-frame clones and drops some. Among more than 550,000 clones listed, 90% were seen once. This sequence originates from a man younger than 35 in good health. Some clones in this sample may be carry-over from other donors' samples. Sequencing used memory CD8+ T cells from PBMCs. Stated subset: CD45RO+ cells pooled with CCR7-negative TemRA cells.

The CDR3: CASSRVAGGPSTDTQYF. The CDR3 DNA sequence: TGCGCCAGCAGCCGAGTAGCGGGAGGGCCCAGCACAGATACGCAGTATTTT. The V and J genes are TRBV4-1 and TRBJ2-3; 11 bases are shared with TRBD2. Per germline, CDR1 MGHRA and CDR2 YSYEKL. The CDR3 has 17 residues. Trimming took 4 bases from V and 0 from J; bases not matched to a gene: 6.